Shown below are 3 T cell receptor beta chains from a single sample sequenced in a study of shared clonotypes between healthy human individuals. Repertoires were generated with immunoSEQ multiplex PCR, while TCRdb's copy carries only in-frame clones and drops some. The data hold about 2 million clones, with about 95% observed a single time. Cells designated naive CD8 were CD45RO-negative and were positively selected for CCR7, with terminally differentiated effector memory CD45RA+ cells excluded. The sequenced material came from naive CD8+ T cells sorted from blood. The receptors here all came from a man between 18 and 35 years old in good health.

Comments on this clone: Other DNA sequences in this sample translate to the same CDR3. The genes are TRBV7-2 and TRBJ2-1; 10 bases align to TRBD2. The CDR3 is 16 amino acids. With 3 bases clipped from V and 0 bases from J, the junction kept 2 bases outside the gene matches. CDR1 is SGHTA and CDR2 is FQGNSA in the germline V gene. CDR3 residues: CASSLIAGGSYNEQFF. For the CDR3, the DNA is TGTGCCAGCAGCTTGATAGCGGGAGGCTCCTACAATGAGCAGTTCTTC.

The genes are TRBV15 and TRBJ2-1; D not certain. The V and J ends lost 3 bases and 0 bases respectively, with 9 bases between them. Germline V gene lookup returns CDR1 LNHNV and CDR2 YYDKDF (reference sequence). The CDR3 length is 15 residues. The CDR3 region is CATSRVASSYNEQFF. DNA of the CDR3: TGTGCCACCAGCAGGGTGGCGAGCTCCTACAATGAGCAGTTCTTC.

Of note for this clone: The identical CDR3 is also encoded by other nucleotide sequences in the sample. The CDR3 region has the DNA TGTGCCAGCAGCTTGGCTTGGACTGAAGCTTTCTTT. Translating gives CASSLAWTEAFF. V is TRBV5-6 and J is TRBJ1-1; D gene uncertain. This CDR3 is built from 12 residues. V lost 0 bases and J lost 5, with 5 bases in between. The V gene's germline CDR1 is SGHDT and CDR2 YYEEEE.